Listed below are T cell receptor beta chains from one sample, sequenced in a study of human T cells and chemical hapten exposure. TCRdb reprocessed the RACE reads with MiXCR, giving one entry per CDR3 protein. The top ten clones hold 3% to 4% of a sample with approximately 59,000 distinct CDR3 sequences, approximately 6.5% of them seen once. The sequencing input was whole blood. The receptors come from a female donor in good health. Some clones in this sample may be carry-over from other donors' samples. CDR3s include the opening cysteine and the closing phenylalanine or tryptophan. Fields, in order: V gene, J gene, clone size, D gene, CDR3 DNA, CDR3 protein. The D gene is left open where the match is weak. Clone size appears in some rows only: once, few, many, or a class for an expanded clone.

v_gene: TRBV2
j_gene: TRBJ1-1
abundance: few
d_gene: -
CDR3nt: TGTGCCAGCAGTCCAGGGTTTACTGAAGCTTTCTTT
CDR3aa: CASSPGFTEAFF

v_gene: TRBV5-5
j_gene: TRBJ2-3
abundance: many
d_gene: TRBD2
CDR3nt: TGTGCCAGCAGCTTGGGGGCTAGCGGAAGCACAGATACGCAGTATTTT
CDR3aa: CASSLGASGSTDTQYF

v_gene: TRBV29-1
j_gene: TRBJ2-7
abundance: many
d_gene: -
CDR3nt: TGCAGCGTTGAGGTCAACAGTTACGAGCAGTACTTC
CDR3aa: CSVEVNSYEQYF

v_gene: TRBV6-1
j_gene: TRBJ2-7
abundance: many
d_gene: TRBD2
CDR3nt: TGTGCCAGCAGTGATGTAGCGGGAGCCTACGAGCAGTACTTC
CDR3aa: CASSDVAGAYEQYF

v_gene: TRBV27
j_gene: TRBJ2-6
abundance: -
d_gene: TRBD2
CDR3nt: TGTGCCAGCAGTTCCCGAGGTAGCGGGAGGGCTGGGGCCAACGTCCTGACTTTC
CDR3aa: CASSSRGSGRAGANVLTF

v_gene: TRBV20-1
j_gene: TRBJ1-1
abundance: -
d_gene: -
CDR3nt: TGCAGTGCTAGAGACTCATTCCCCGTTGCACCCCGGCGGATGGTAGTGGACACTGAAGCTTTCTTT
CDR3aa: CSARDSFPVAPRRMVVDTEAFF

v_gene: TRBV20-1
j_gene: TRBJ2-7
abundance: many
d_gene: TRBD2
CDR3nt: TGCAGTGCTCTAAACCGACTAGCGTCCCCCTACGAGCAGTACTTC
CDR3aa: CSALNRLASPYEQYF

v_gene: TRBV5-1
j_gene: TRBJ1-2
abundance: many
d_gene: TRBD1
CDR3nt: TGCGCCAGCAGCGTTGGACAGGGGGCCCGTGGCTACACCTTC
CDR3aa: CASSVGQGARGYTF

v_gene: TRBV4-2
j_gene: TRBJ2-7
abundance: many
d_gene: TRBD1
CDR3nt: TGTGCCAGCAGCCAAGCCGGGACAGGGGGCTACGAGCAGTACTTC
CDR3aa: CASSQAGTGGYEQYF

v_gene: TRBV29-1
j_gene: TRBJ2-4
abundance: many
d_gene: TRBD1
CDR3nt: TGCAGCGCACTCCGGGACAGCCAAAACATTCAGTACTTC
CDR3aa: CSALRDSQNIQYF

v_gene: TRBV7-3
j_gene: TRBJ1-1
abundance: many
d_gene: -
CDR3nt: TGTGCCAGCAGCTTTGGGGCGTTGGGCACTGAAGCTTTCTTT
CDR3aa: CASSFGALGTEAFF

v_gene: TRBV25-1
j_gene: TRBJ2-7
abundance: many
d_gene: -
CDR3nt: TGTGCCAGCAGTGCCCTCTCAACCTCCCCGGGCCACTCCTACGAGCAGTACTTC
CDR3aa: CASSALSTSPGHSYEQYF

v_gene: TRBV5-1
j_gene: TRBJ1-1
abundance: -
d_gene: -
CDR3nt: TGCGCCAGCAGCTTGCGACAGGTCACTGAAGCTTTCTTT
CDR3aa: CASSLRQVTEAFF

v_gene: TRBV11-2
j_gene: TRBJ2-1
abundance: -
d_gene: -
CDR3nt: TGTGCCAGCACCTTAACCCTCGTCAATGAGCAGTTCTTC
CDR3aa: CASTLTLVNEQFF

v_gene: TRBV28
j_gene: TRBJ2-1
abundance: many
d_gene: TRBD2
CDR3nt: TGTGCCAGCAGTTTAGGCGGGAGCAATGAGCAGTTCTTC
CDR3aa: CASSLGGSNEQFF

v_gene: TRBV6-5
j_gene: TRBJ1-1
abundance: many
d_gene: -
CDR3nt: TGTGCCAGCAGTTACTCGAGCCAGGGCCGCACTGAAGCTTTCTTT
CDR3aa: CASSYSSQGRTEAFF

v_gene: TRBV29-1
j_gene: TRBJ2-5
abundance: -
d_gene: TRBD2
CDR3nt: TGCAGCGTTCTAGTGACTAGCGGGCCCCCATTGGCCCAGTACTTC
CDR3aa: CSVLVTSGPPLAQYF

v_gene: TRBV6-2/TRBV6-3
j_gene: TRBJ2-7
abundance: many
d_gene: TRBD1
CDR3nt: TGTGCCAGCAGTTATAAGGGACAGGGGGCCTACGAGCAGTACTTC
CDR3aa: CASSYKGQGAYEQYF

v_gene: TRBV6-2/TRBV6-3
j_gene: TRBJ2-7
abundance: -
d_gene: TRBD2
CDR3nt: TGTGCCAGCAACTTTTACGGTGTAGCGGGAGTGGGTGAGCAGTACTTC
CDR3aa: CASNFYGVAGVGEQYF

v_gene: TRBV6-5
j_gene: TRBJ2-3
abundance: many
d_gene: TRBD2
CDR3nt: TGTGCCAGCAGTTACCGGACTAGCGGGAGCCAGACAGATACGCAGTATTTT
CDR3aa: CASSYRTSGSQTDTQYF

v_gene: TRBV2
j_gene: TRBJ2-3
abundance: many
d_gene: -
CDR3nt: TGTGCCAGCAGCACAGGGGATACGCAGTATTTT
CDR3aa: CASSTGDTQYF

v_gene: TRBV19
j_gene: TRBJ2-6
abundance: -
d_gene: TRBD1
CDR3nt: TGTGCCAGTAACCTCCCGAGTGAAGGGGGCCCTGGGGCCAACGTCCTGACTTTC
CDR3aa: CASNLPSEGGPGANVLTF

v_gene: TRBV20-1
j_gene: TRBJ2-7
abundance: many
d_gene: -
CDR3nt: TGCAGTGCTACACGACAGGAGAGCGCCTTCTACGAGCAGTACTTC
CDR3aa: CSATRQESAFYEQYF

v_gene: TRBV20-1
j_gene: TRBJ1-3
abundance: many
d_gene: -
CDR3nt: TGCAGTGCTAGTAGGCGGTCCTCTGGAAACACCATATATTTT
CDR3aa: CSASRRSSGNTIYF

v_gene: TRBV20-1
j_gene: TRBJ1-5
abundance: many
d_gene: -
CDR3nt: TGCAGTGCCTCTATGGGGGTTTCAACTCAGCCCCAGCATTTT
CDR3aa: CSASMGVSTQPQHF

v_gene: TRBV28
j_gene: TRBJ2-3
abundance: many
d_gene: -
CDR3nt: TGTGCCAGCACCCTAGGAATAGGGTCCACAGATACGCAGTATTTT
CDR3aa: CASTLGIGSTDTQYF

v_gene: TRBV29-1
j_gene: TRBJ2-3
abundance: -
d_gene: -
CDR3nt: TGCAGCGTCCGAACCCGGTTCACAGATACGCAGTATTTT
CDR3aa: CSVRTRFTDTQYF

v_gene: TRBV28
j_gene: TRBJ2-1
abundance: many
d_gene: -
CDR3nt: TGTGCCAGCAGTTCAGGGTGGAATGAGCAGTTCTTC
CDR3aa: CASSSGWNEQFF

v_gene: TRBV20-1
j_gene: TRBJ2-4
abundance: few
d_gene: -
CDR3nt: TGCAGTGCTAGTCCACAGGGAGAGGTCGGAAACATTCAGTACTTC
CDR3aa: CSASPQGEVGNIQYF